This entry lists 32 T cell receptor beta chains sequenced from one sample in a study of CD8+CD57+ T cells in acquired aplastic anemia. Profiling that covered TCR beta VDJ and CDR3 relied on genomic DNA as its template. Each CDR3 protein gets one entry after TCRdb re-called the reads with MiXCR. The sample yields hundreds of thousands of distinct CDR3 sequences, just under 70% seen once. The sequencing sample was made of sorted CD4+, CD8+, or CD8+CD57+ T cells (not recorded which) from PBMCs. Every receptor here comes from a human donor in good health, serving as a control.

The chain joins TRBV25-1 to TRBJ1-3, with 9 bases identical to TRBD1. Germline V gene sequence: CDR1 MGHDK, CDR2 SYGVNS. With 4 bases clipped from V and 4 bases from J, the junction kept 8 bases outside the gene matches. The CDR3 covers 16 residues. CDR3 sequence: CASSAPGTGIGNTIYF. CDR3 in DNA: TGTGCCAGCAGTGCACCGGGGACAGGGATCGGAAACACCATATATTTT.

The chain is built from TRBV9 and TRBJ1-3; no reliable D call. Between the trimmed V and J ends, which lost 4 bases and 4 bases, there was a span of 15 bases. The CDR3 has 15 amino acids. Per the germline V gene, CDR1 is SGDLS and CDR2 is YYNGEE. CDR3 loop: CASSLEAQRGNTIYF. In DNA, the CDR3 is TGTGCCAGCAGCTTAGAGGCCCAAAGAGGAAACACCATATATTTT.

V usage is TRBV7-6 and J usage is TRBJ1-1; D not resolved. Trimming removed 0 bases from V and 13 bases from J, with 15 bases in between. The CDR3 runs to 13 residues. Germline V lookup: CDR1 SGHVS, CDR2 FNYEAQ. CDR3 region: CASSLASKGALFF. CDR3 in DNA: TGTGCCAGCAGCTTAGCGTCAAAGGGCGCCCTTTTCTTT.

This clonotype came up a few times. The chain recombines TRBV6-2 or TRBV6-3 with TRBJ1-5; 8 bases fit TRBD1. Germline V gives CDR1 MNHEY, CDR2 SVGEGT. Trimming at V came to 8 bases and at J to 3 bases, leaving 9 bases not matched to a gene. The CDR3 consists of 15 residues. This chain's CDR3 is CASGRGTGINQPQHF. Here the CDR3 DNA reads TGTGCCAGCGGAAGGGGGACAGGAATCAATCAGCCCCAGCATTTT.

The CDR3 DNA sequence: TGTGCCATCGGTAAGCCTACAGGGCTTGGAAACACCATATATTTT. Translation: CAIGKPTGLGNTIYF. The chain couples TRBV10-3 to TRBJ1-3; D may be TRBD1 (6 bases). CDR3 length: 15 amino acids. CDR1 and CDR2 from the germline V gene are ENHRY and SYGVKD. The V end was cut by 8 bases, the J end by 3 bases, with 17 bases between.

This clonotype was seen a single time. The chain combines TRBV20-1 with TRBJ1-1, with D uncertain. Per germline, CDR1 DFQATT and CDR2 SNEGSKA (reference sequence). The CDR3 consists of 14 residues. V was clipped by 1 base and J by 5 bases, with 14 bases between them. CDR3 sequence: CSARVRISGTEAFF. The CDR3 bases are TGCAGTGCTAGAGTAAGGATCTCGGGGACTGAAGCTTTCTTT.

The gene calls are TRBV6-1 and TRBJ1-2; no firm D call. CDR3 length: 14 residues. Trimming cost V 5 bases and J 3 bases, with 13 bases left between them. Germline CDR1 is MNHNS and CDR2 is SASEGT. CDR3 sequence reads: CASSSNSLDYGYTF. The CDR3 nucleotides are TGTGCCAGCAGTTCAAACAGCCTGGACTATGGCTACACCTTC.

The V call is TRBV5-1, the J call TRBJ2-5, with D hard to call. The CDR3 covers 16 residues. Trimming removed 0 bases from V and 4 bases from J, with 16 bases in between. The V gene's germline CDR1 is SGHRS and CDR2 YFSETQ. CDR3 loop: CASSLVGAPPRETQYF. The DNA for the CDR3 is TGCGCCAGCAGCTTGGTTGGAGCTCCGCCGAGAGAGACCCAGTACTTC.

Notes on this clonotype: In this CDR3 the conserved last residue, phenylalanine or tryptophan, is missing, so a read error is likely. Because the CDR3's place on the DNA is in doubt, the DNA is left out and the CDR3 is given as listed by TCRdb. The J gene is TRBJ2-7, the V gene TRBV7-8. Germline values: CDR1 SGHVS, CDR2 FQNEAQ. The CDR3 region is 13 residues in length, termini included. The CDR3 sequence: CASSQAFGSGHFL.

The rearrangement links TRBV2 to TRBJ1-5; no definite D call. CDR3 length: 13 residues. Between the trimmed V and J ends, which lost 6 bases and 16 bases, there was a span of 22 bases. Germline V gives CDR1 SNHLY, CDR2 FYNNEI. The CDR3 sequence is CASSREGTTELHF. CDR3 DNA sequence: TGTGCCAGCAGCCGGGAGGGTACGACCGAACTTCATTTT.

About this clonotype: Its ends do not fully match the called genes, so a read error is possible. The V and J genes are TRBV10-2 and TRBJ1-3; no clear D. Per the germline V gene, CDR1 is WSHSY and CDR2 is SAAADI. CDR3 length: 13 residues. CDR3 nucleotide sequence: TGCGCCATCACTGACCACTCTGGAAACGCCATATATTTT. Its translation is CAITDHSGNAIYF.

V gene TRBV7-6 combines with J gene TRBJ1-2; D gene uncertain. This CDR3 contains 13 residues. Germline CDR1 SGHVS, CDR2 FNYEAQ. Trimming left V 4 bases short and J 7 bases short, with 13 bases between. The CDR3 spells CASSSNLRTGYTF. The CDR3 DNA reads as TGTGCCAGCAGCTCCAACTTGCGCACTGGCTACACCTTC.

Of note for this clonotype: The conserved phenylalanine or tryptophan is not found at the CDR3 terminus, so this likely reflects a read error. Because the CDR3's place on the DNA is in doubt, the DNA is left out and the CDR3 is given as listed by TCRdb. The V gene is TRBV9, the J gene TRBJ2-7; TRBD2 is the table's D call and was not checked against the DNA. 13 amino acids form the CDR3, both terminal residues included. Germline V gene lookup returns CDR1 SGDLS and CDR2 YYNGEE. The chain's CDR3 is CASSGDGGGIETL.

The chain is built from TRBV20-1 and TRBJ1-1, with unresolved D. V was trimmed by 1 base and J by 13 bases, leaving 13 bases between them. From germline, CDR1 is DFQATT and CDR2 SNEGSKA (reference sequence). The CDR3 is 11 residues long. The CDR3 nucleotides are TGCAGTGCTAGAGTACAGAGTGAATATTTCTTT. Protein sequence: CSARVQSEYFF.

The genes are TRBV20-1 and TRBJ2-7; maybe TRBD1 (6 bases). The CDR3 is made up of 12 amino acids. Looked up from germline, CDR1 is DFQATT and CDR2 is SNEGSKA (reference sequence). Trimming cost V 5 bases and J 6 bases, with 14 bases left between them. CDR3 sequence reads: CSAPVRGGEQYF. DNA for the CDR3: TGCAGTGCTCCGGTCAGGGGTGGCGAGCAGTACTTC.

This clonotype was counted at least ten times. The V call is TRBV9, the J call TRBJ1-2, with D possibly matching TRBD1 (5 bases). The CDR3 has 15 amino acids. Germline V gene lookup returns CDR1 SGDLS and CDR2 YYNGEE. The V end was cut by 0 bases, the J end by 8 bases, with 17 bases between. Here the CDR3 reads CASSVEPGVPRGYTF. Written as DNA, the CDR3 is TGTGCCAGCAGCGTAGAGCCGGGGGTTCCGAGAGGCTACACCTTC.

This clonotype was seen repeatedly, ten times or more. CDR3 nucleotide sequence: TGTGCCACCAGCAGAGACCAATTCACAGGGGAAAGTTATGGCTACACCTTC. Its protein is CATSRDQFTGESYGYTF. This chain connects TRBV15 to TRBJ1-2, with 7 bases matching TRBD1. The V gene's germline CDR1 is LNHNV and CDR2 YYDKDF (reference sequence). The CDR3 is 17 amino acids. V was pared by 0 bases and J by 5 bases, with 12 bases of the junction left unmatched.

CDR3 residues: CASSAAANYEQYV. CDR3 DNA: TGTGCCAGCAGTGCGGCCGCCAACTACGAGCAGTACGTC. This chain links TRBV2 with TRBJ2-7; D not resolved. This CDR3 contains 13 residues. V lost 4 bases and J lost 3, with 10 bases in between. Germline V CDR1 and CDR2: SNHLY, FYNNEI.

This clonotype was counted once. At one of its ends the junction is not consistent with the germline gene, which may arise from a read error. The chain combines TRBV7-9 with TRBJ1-1; perhaps TRBD1 as D (6 bases). CDR1 and CDR2 (germline): SEHNR, FQNEAQ (reference sequence). The CDR3 spans 13 residues. CDR3 sequence: CASSLGGNTEEYF. CDR3 nucleotide sequence: TGTGCCAGCAGCCTAGGGGGGAACACCGAAGAATACTTT.

In this sample, this clonotype turned up many times. This chain connects TRBV30 to TRBJ1-3; D unresolved. The CDR3 consists of 12 residues. CDR1 and CDR2 (germline): GTSNPN, SVGIG (reference sequence). V gave up 5 bases and J gave up 0 bases, with 5 bases separating them. CDR3 sequence: CAWDTSGNTIYF. As DNA, the CDR3 is TGTGCCTGGGACACCTCTGGAAACACCATATATTTT.

This clonotype has at least ten counts. This rearrangement joins TRBV7-2 to TRBJ1-1; D uncertain. The length of the CDR3 is 15 residues. Germline loops: CDR1 SGHTA, CDR2 FQGNSA. With 0 bases removed from V and 4 bases from J, the gap between germline ends came to 12 bases. Here the CDR3 reads CASSLANNRLTEAFF. As DNA, the CDR3 is TGTGCCAGCAGCTTAGCGAACAACAGACTCACTGAAGCTTTCTTT.

This clonotype was found once. This chain connects TRBV24-1 to TRBJ1-2, with unresolved D. This CDR3 comprises 11 residues. CDR1 and CDR2 (germline): KGHDR, SFDVKD. Trimming pared 9 bases from V and 8 bases from J, leaving 12 bases between. CDR3 loop: CATSLGWGYTF. DNA of the CDR3: TGTGCCACCTCGTTAGGCTGGGGCTACACCTTC.

The chain combines TRBV7-2 with TRBJ2-2; weak D call: TRBD2 (5 bases). This CDR3 is 15 amino acids long. Germline-derived CDR1 and CDR2 are SGHTA and FQGNSA. Here the CDR3 DNA reads TGTGGCGGTGCCCCAGGTGGGAGAGACACCGGGGAGCTGTTTTTT. Translation: CGGAPGGRDTGELFF.

This clonotype has a single count. The V and J genes are TRBV6-6 and TRBJ2-1; 11 nucleotides match TRBD2. From germline, CDR1 is MNHNY and CDR2 SVGAGI (reference sequence). The CDR3 consists of 15 residues. The trim removed 7 bases at V and 5 bases at J, leaving 7 bases unmatched. CDR3: CASKFSGGAHNEQFF. The CDR3 DNA follows: TGTGCCAGCAAATTTAGCGGGGGGGCCCACAATGAGCAGTTCTTC.

The chain carries TRBV20-1 and TRBJ2-7, with 7 positions matching TRBD2. This CDR3 is 13 amino acids long. V shed 7 bases, J shed 7 bases, and the junction held 13 bases outside the gene matches. Germline CDR1 and CDR2: DFQATT and SNEGSKA (reference sequence). The CDR3 nucleotides read TGCAGTGTCATTAGCGCGGGAGTCTATGAGCAGTACTTC. Amino acid sequence: CSVISAGVYEQYF.

The V and J genes are TRBV12-3 or TRBV12-4 and TRBJ2-1; 7 nucleotides agree with TRBD2. The CDR3 runs 18 residues. The J segment lost 4 bases and the V segment lost 3 bases, leaving 15 bases of the junction unmatched. CDR3 amino acids: CASSFGASGDSSYNEQFF. The CDR3 bases are TGTGCCAGCAGTTTCGGGGCTAGCGGCGACTCCTCTTACAATGAGCAGTTCTTC.

This clonotype has a single count. The gene calls are TRBV20-1 and TRBJ2-3, with a tentative D call TRBD1 (6 bases). Germline V gene lookup returns CDR1 DFQATT and CDR2 SNEGSKA (reference sequence). The V end was cut by 6 bases, the J end by 1 base, with 14 bases between. The CDR3 runs 14 residues. In DNA, the CDR3 is TGCAGTGCAGTTACTCGACAGGGCACAGATACGCAGTATTTT. Its protein product is CSAVTRQGTDTQYF.

The rearrangement uses TRBV7-8 and TRBJ2-5; D not certain. The CDR3 length is 14 residues. Germline V gives CDR1 SGHVS, CDR2 FQNEAQ. V was clipped by 5 bases and J by 5 bases, with 15 bases between them. The CDR3 spells CASSVGQRGETQYF. CDR3 DNA sequence: TGTGCCAGCAGCGTAGGCCAGCGTGGGGAGACCCAGTACTTC.

In regard to this clonotype: At one boundary the junction diverges from the germline segment, which might be a read error. The chain links TRBV9 to TRBJ1-4, with a tentative D call TRBD1 (5 bases). This CDR3 region has 15 residues. Per the germline V gene, CDR1 is SGDLS and CDR2 is YYNGEE. The DNA for the CDR3 is TGTGCCAGCAGCTTCGGGGGAGCAACTAATAAAAAACTGTTTTTT. Translating it yields CASSFGGATNKKLFF.

This clonotype was counted ten times or more. The chain employs TRBV20-1 and TRBJ2-3, with 8 nucleotides matching TRBD2. The ends lost 3 bases at V and 5 bases at J; junction bases unmatched: 7. Germline CDR1 is DFQATT and CDR2 is SNEGSKA (reference sequence). The CDR3 has 14 amino acids. DNA of the CDR3: TGCAGTGCTAGGGGGGGGCTAGCGGGAGATACGCAGTATTTT. It encodes CSARGGLAGDTQYF.

In this sample, this clonotype turned up a few times. This sequence joins TRBV7-7 and TRBJ2-7; D remains ambiguous. Germline assignment: CDR1 SSHAT and CDR2 FNYEAQ (reference sequence). The CDR3 extends over 15 amino acids. The V end was cut by 2 bases, the J end by 0 bases, with 11 bases between. The CDR3 protein is CASSLTPGSSYEQYF. The CDR3 nucleotides are TGTGCCAGCAGCTTAACCCCTGGAAGCTCCTACGAGCAGTACTTC. Drawing the rest from reference TRBV7-7 and TRBJ2-7, the complete variable domain is GAGVSQSPRYKVTKRGQDVTLRCDPISSHATLYWYQQALGQGPEFLTYFNYEAQPDKSGLPSDRFSAERPEGSISTLTIQRTEQRDSAMYRCASSLTPGSSYEQYFGPGTRLTVT.

Many counts were recorded for this clonotype. The chain uses TRBV9 and TRBJ2-3; TRBD1 aligns across 8 bases. The ends lost 2 bases at V and 5 bases at J; junction bases unmatched: 13. Per the germline V gene, CDR1 is SGDLS and CDR2 is YYNGEE. This CDR3 is 17 amino acids long. The CDR3 sequence: CASSVTDRTGIRDTQYF. The CDR3 coding sequence is TGTGCCAGCAGCGTCACGGACCGGACAGGGATCAGAGATACGCAGTATTTT.